Shown below are 28 T cell receptor beta chains from a single sample sequenced in a study of cytomegalovirus exposure and HLA in healthy donors. 13 Jbeta primers and 60 Vbeta primers were used for the PCR. Method: immunoSEQ multiplex PCR; TCRdb's copy keeps in-frame clones and lacks some. The repertoire holds 130,000 or so clones, with approximately 77% as singletons. Material for sequencing was PBMCs. These receptor sequences come from a woman aged 40 to 55 in good health and CMV-seronegative.

This rearrangement joins TRBV13 to TRBJ2-7, with 10 bases identical to TRBD2. The germline V gene encodes CDR1 PRHDT and CDR2 FYEKMQ (reference sequence). V was clipped by 1 base and J by 3 bases; unmatched bases: 3. This CDR3 has 15 amino acids. CDR3 loop: CASSLALAGDYEQYF. DNA of the CDR3: TGTGCCAGCAGCTTAGCCCTAGCGGGGGACTACGAGCAGTACTTC. The variable domain in full, with the rest retrieved from reference TRBV13 and TRBJ2-7, is AAGVIQSPRHLIKEKRETATLKCYPIPRHDTVYWYQQGPGQDPQFLISFYEKMQSDKGSIPDRFSAQQFSDYHSELNMSSLELGDSALYFCASSLALAGDYEQYFGPGTRLTVT.

V gene TRBV6-1 combines with J gene TRBJ2-5; no definite D call. Germline CDR1 MNHNS, CDR2 SASEGT. V was cut by 2 bases and J by 2 bases, with 6 bases left in between. This CDR3 has 13 residues. CDR3 in amino acids: CASSEIRQETQYF. CDR3 sequence (DNA): TGTGCCAGCAGTGAAATCAGACAAGAGACCCAGTACTTC.

This clone was counted only a few times. This sequence joins TRBV18 and TRBJ1-1, with 9 bases matching TRBD1. Losses at the gene ends were 3 bases for V and 4 bases for J; bases not matched to a gene: 12. This CDR3 region has 17 residues. Germline V lookup: CDR1 KGHSH, CDR2 LQKENI. The CDR3 region has the DNA TGTGCCAGCTCACCGGCGGGACAGGGAAGGTGGGGCACTGAAGCTTTCTTT. Translation gives CASSPAGQGRWGTEAFF. Combining the CDR3 with reference TRBV18 and TRBJ1-1 gives the whole variable domain NAGVMQNPRHLVRRRGQEARLRCSPMKGHSHVYWYRQLPEEGLKFMVYLQKENIIDESGMPKERFSAEFPKEGPSILRIQQVVRGDSAAYFCASSPAGQGRWGTEAFFGQGTRLTVV.

V and J are TRBV7-2 and TRBJ1-1; 7 bases are shared with TRBD1. Germline values: CDR1 SGHTA, CDR2 FQGNSA. V shed 7 bases, J shed 5 bases, and the junction held 13 bases outside the gene matches. This CDR3 is built from 15 residues. The CDR3 loop reads CASILRVTGETEAFF. CDR3 sequence (DNA): TGTGCCAGCATCCTTCGGGTCACAGGGGAAACTGAAGCTTTCTTT.

On this clone itself: Relative to the germline gene, one junction end is altered; a read error may explain this. This chain uses TRBV4-2 with TRBJ2-5, with D possibly TRBD2 on 6 matching bases. The CDR3 sequence is 15 residues long. Germline lookup yields CDR1 LGHNA and CDR2 YNFKEQ. The CDR3: CASSQEGQGGETQHF. The CDR3 DNA follows: TGTGCCAGCAGCCAAGAAGGGCAGGGCGGGGAGACCCAGCACTTC.

V usage is TRBV7-6 and J usage is TRBJ2-1; TRBD1 is a possible D gene (6 bases). V lost 0 bases to trimming and J lost 9 bases, with 6 bases between them. CDR3 length: 12 amino acids. Germline CDR1 reads SGHVS; CDR2 reads FNYEAQ. This chain's CDR3 is CASSLARGEQFF. Written as DNA, the CDR3 is TGTGCCAGCAGCTTAGCCAGGGGTGAGCAGTTCTTC.

In this sample, this clone turned up a few times. The rearrangement links TRBV27 to TRBJ2-7; the D gene is possibly TRBD1 (5 bases). Trimming removed 8 bases at V and 4 bases at J, with 12 bases between. This CDR3 region has 12 residues. Germline CDR1 reads MNHEY; CDR2 reads SMNVEV (reference sequence). CDR3 DNA: TGTGCCAGCTCCCCAGGGCCTTACGAGCAGTACTTC. It encodes CASSPGPYEQYF.

The chain joins TRBV7-2 to TRBJ1-2; 10 positions match TRBD1. The CDR3 is 16 amino acids. The trim removed 4 bases at V and 8 bases at J, leaving 13 bases unmatched. From germline, CDR1 is SGHTA and CDR2 FQGNSA. The CDR3 nucleotides read TGTGCCAGCAGCTCAAGTTCCGGACAGGGGGGACGAGGCTACACCTTC. As protein: CASSSSSGQGGRGYTF.

The chain links TRBV29-1 to TRBJ2-1; TRBD2 matches at 9 bases. With V trimmed by 6 bases and J by 10 bases, 10 bases remained unmatched. From germline, CDR1 is SQVTM and CDR2 ANQGSEA. This CDR3 spans 13 amino acids. CDR3 nucleotide sequence: TGCAGCGTGACTAGCGGCAGTATGAGGGAGCAGTTCTTC. It specifies CSVTSGSMREQFF.

CDR3 protein: CASSLRDRPQETQYF. The CDR3 DNA follows: TGTGCCAGTAGTCTTAGGGACAGGCCTCAAGAGACCCAGTACTTC. The rearrangement joins TRBV19 to TRBJ2-5; 8 positions match TRBD1. J was trimmed by 2 bases and V by 5 bases; bases with no gene match: 7. Germline V gives CDR1 LNHDA, CDR2 SQIVND (reference sequence). This CDR3 contains 15 residues.

The V call is TRBV6-5, the J call TRBJ2-5; tentative D call: TRBD1 (5 bases). V was clipped by 5 bases and J by 5 bases, with 9 bases between them. Germline V gives CDR1 MNHEY, CDR2 SVGAGI. The CDR3 spans 12 residues. The CDR3 is CASSESGETQYF. Written as DNA, the CDR3 is TGTGCCAGCAGTGAATCAGGGGAGACCCAGTACTTC.

The table lists this clone with a count of one. V gene TRBV4-2 combines with J gene TRBJ1-2; D ambiguous. Germline values: CDR1 LGHNA, CDR2 YNFKEQ. The CDR3 totals 15 residues. The V end was cut by 1 base, the J end by 4 bases, with 13 bases between. The CDR3 loop is CASSQVFSSGYGYTF. In DNA form, the CDR3 reads TGTGCCAGCAGCCAAGTCTTTTCGTCCGGCTATGGCTACACCTTC.

The V call is TRBV14, the J call TRBJ2-2; a possible D gene is TRBD1 (6 bases). The germline CDR1 and CDR2 sequences are SGHDN and FVKESK. CDR3 length equals 15 residues. Trimming pared 1 base from V and 1 base from J, leaving 7 bases between. CDR3 sequence reads: CASSQADRNTGELFF. CDR3 coding DNA: TGTGCCAGCAGCCAAGCGGACAGGAACACCGGGGAGCTGTTTTTT.

This clone was picked up a small number of times. The chain is built from TRBV4-3 and TRBJ1-1, with D perhaps TRBD1 (5 bases). Trimming took 0 bases from V and 4 from J, leaving 9 bases between them. CDR3 length: 14 residues. Germline assignment: CDR1 LGHNA and CDR2 YSLEER. The CDR3 loop is CASSQEGVSTEAFF. For the CDR3, the DNA is TGCGCCAGCAGCCAAGAAGGGGTTAGCACTGAAGCTTTCTTT.

This chain links TRBV5-4 with TRBJ2-2; 7 nucleotides line up with TRBD1. CDR1 is SGHNT, CDR2 YYREEE, per germline (reference sequence). This CDR3 has 16 amino acids. V lost 3 bases to trimming and J lost 1 base; unmatched junction nucleotides: 6. The CDR3 loop is CASSSGQARNTGELFF. CDR3 coding DNA: TGTGCCAGCAGCTCTGGACAGGCGCGGAACACCGGGGAGCTGTTTTTT.

The chain couples TRBV6-1 to TRBJ2-5, with D perhaps matching TRBD2 (5 bases). V was clipped by 4 bases and J by 2 bases, with 17 bases between them. The CDR3 runs to 16 residues. Looked up from germline, CDR1 is MNHNS and CDR2 is SASEGT. CDR3 DNA: TGTGCCAGCAGTGGCCACCGGAGACGGGATCAAGAGACCCAGTACTTC. Translating it yields CASSGHRRRDQETQYF.

The chain has TRBV28 and TRBJ2-1; TRBD1 agrees at 7 bases. The CDR3 spans 17 residues. Trimming took 1 base from V and 8 from J; bases not matched to a gene: 14. The germline gives CDR1 MDHEN, CDR2 SYDVKM. This CDR3 is CASSLSVKTGKRDEQFF. As DNA, the CDR3 is TGTGCCAGCAGTTTATCCGTCAAGACAGGGAAGCGCGATGAGCAGTTCTTC.

Only one count was recorded for this clone. The chain recombines TRBV4-3 with TRBJ1-2, with 9 bases lining up with TRBD1. V gave up 4 bases and J gave up 8 bases; unmatched junction bases: 8. The CDR3 totals 14 residues. Germline V gene lookup returns CDR1 LGHNA and CDR2 YSLEER. In DNA form, the CDR3 reads TGCGCCAGCAGCCTAGGGGACAGGGTTGGCGGCTACACCTTC. Translation: CASSLGDRVGGYTF.

The CDR3 reads CASSDGTGAGNEQFF. Here the CDR3 DNA reads TGTGCCAGCAGTGATGGGACAGGGGCGGGCAATGAGCAGTTCTTC. The chain couples TRBV6-4 to TRBJ2-1, with 10 nucleotides matching TRBD1. The CDR3 covers 15 residues. CDR1 and CDR2 (germline): MRHNA, SNTAGT. The ends lost 3 bases at V and 6 bases at J; junction bases unmatched: 5.

V usage is TRBV27 and J usage is TRBJ1-4, with 12 bases aligning to TRBD1. The CDR3 loop spans 17 amino acids. V lost 2 bases, J lost 10 bases, and 11 bases stayed unmatched. The germline V gene has CDR1 MNHEY and CDR2 SMNVEV (reference sequence). In nucleotides, the CDR3 is TGTGCCAGCAGTTTAACTACCGGGACAGGGGGCGGGGGAAAACTGTTTTTT. Residues: CASSLTTGTGGGGKLFF.

This clone was found once. This chain links TRBV6-4 with TRBJ2-1, with 13 bases aligning to TRBD2. The length of the CDR3 is 15 residues. Germline V gives CDR1 MRHNA, CDR2 SNTAGT. The ends lost 5 bases at V and 5 bases at J; junction bases unmatched: 3. CDR3 residues: CASSSGLAGDNEQFF. The CDR3 bases are TGTGCCAGCAGTTCCGGACTAGCGGGGGACAATGAGCAGTTCTTC.

The chain joins TRBV2 to TRBJ2-2; TRBD2 matches 10 bases. Germline lookup yields CDR1 SNHLY and CDR2 FYNNEI. V shed 2 bases, J shed 1 base, and the junction held 7 bases outside the gene matches. The CDR3 spans 18 residues. In DNA, the CDR3 is TGTGCCAGCAGTGAAAGGGCTAGCGGGGGACAGAACACCGGGGAGCTGTTTTTT. Translating gives CASSERASGGQNTGELFF.

V gene TRBV29-1 combines with J gene TRBJ1-2; perhaps TRBD1 as D (5 bases). Trimming stripped 1 base from V and 4 bases from J, with 10 bases between. The germline V gene has CDR1 SQVTM and CDR2 ANQGSEA. This CDR3 comprises 13 residues. CDR3 DNA: TGCAGCGTTGAAGCAGGGAAAGGCTATGGCTACACCTTC. Its translation is CSVEAGKGYGYTF.

This clone was picked up a small number of times. Here the CDR3 reads CASSSPGQANYGYTF. The DNA for the CDR3 is TGTGCCAGCAGCTCCCCGGGACAGGCCAACTATGGCTACACCTTC. V usage is TRBV5-4 and J usage is TRBJ1-2; 8 bases are a match to TRBD1. J gave up 2 bases and V 3 bases, and 6 bases lay outside the gene matches. CDR1 SGHNT and CDR2 YYREEE come from the germline V gene (reference sequence). The CDR3 consists of 15 residues. The variable domain in full, with the rest retrieved from reference TRBV5-4 and TRBJ1-2, is ETGVTQSPTHLIKTRGQQVTLRCSSQSGHNTVSWYQQALGQGPQFIFQYYREEENGRGNFPPRFSGLQFPNYSSELNVNALELDDSALYLCASSSPGQANYGYTFGSGTRLTVV.

This chain links TRBV5-1 with TRBJ2-7, with TRBD2 matching over 8 bases. The CDR3 covers 14 residues. The V and J ends lost 5 bases and 3 bases, in that order; junction bases with no gene match: 7. Germline loops: CDR1 SGHRS, CDR2 YFSETQ. CDR3 bases: TGCGCCAGCAGGCCCCCCGGGGGGGACTACGAGCAGTACTTC. Translating it yields CASRPPGGDYEQYF.

The chain employs TRBV10-2 and TRBJ2-1, with a weak D call TRBD2 (7 bases). Germline assignment: CDR1 WSHSY and CDR2 SAAADI. CDR3 length equals 18 residues. Trimming took off 0 bases at V and 2 bases at J, with 17 bases between the two ends. The CDR3 sequence: CASSESLRGGSTYNEQFF. The CDR3, as DNA: TGCGCCAGCAGTGAGTCGTTGAGGGGGGGAAGTACCTACAATGAGCAGTTCTTC.

The rearrangement uses TRBV2 and TRBJ1-1; possible D gene TRBD1, 6 bases. Germline CDR1 and CDR2: SNHLY and FYNNEI. This CDR3 is 14 amino acids long. V lost 7 bases and J 2 bases, leaving 14 bases between the germline ends. CDR3 amino acids: CASIPRTDNTEAFF. The CDR3 coding sequence is TGTGCCAGCATCCCGAGGACAGATAACACTGAAGCTTTCTTT.

The rearrangement joins TRBV5-1 to TRBJ2-7, with TRBD1 matching 7 bases. V lost 4 bases to trimming and J lost 3 bases; unmatched junction nucleotides: 4. In germline, CDR1 is SGHRS, CDR2 YFSETQ. The CDR3 loop spans 13 amino acids. The CDR3 DNA reads TGCGCCAGCAGCACGGACAGGTTCTACGAGCAGTACTTC. Its translation is CASSTDRFYEQYF.